Following are 13 T cell receptor beta chains from one sample sequenced in a study of cytomegalovirus exposure and HLA in healthy donors. The PCR ran on 60 Vbeta and 13 Jbeta primers. Clones were sequenced by immunoSEQ multiplex PCR, and TCRdb holds only the in-frame ones, with some missing. The sample lists 150,000 to 200,000 clones; less than 85% were seen once. Sample: PBMCs. Receptors originate from a man aged 18 to 35 in good health and CMV-seronegative.

This clone was picked up one time. The chain uses TRBV27 and TRBJ2-3; TRBD1 might be the D (6 bases). The germline V and J ends were trimmed by 6 bases and 14 bases, with 18 bases remaining between them. Germline lookup yields CDR1 MNHEY and CDR2 SMNVEV (reference sequence). The CDR3 is 12 residues long. For the CDR3, the DNA is TGTGCCAGCAGGGATCCAGGGCTGGGGGCGTATTTT. Its translation is CASRDPGLGAYF.

The chain carries TRBV6-6 and TRBJ2-6; TRBD1 agrees at 7 bases. The J segment lost 1 base and the V segment lost 6 bases, leaving 3 bases of the junction unmatched. The CDR3 length is 15 residues. Germline V gene lookup returns CDR1 MNHNY and CDR2 SVGAGI (reference sequence). This chain's CDR3 is CASRDRASGANVLTF. CDR3 bases: TGTGCCAGCAGAGACAGGGCATCTGGGGCCAACGTCCTGACTTTC.

This chain links TRBV10-3 with TRBJ2-7, with 11 positions matching TRBD1. J gave up 4 bases and V 7 bases, and 6 bases lay outside the gene matches. The CDR3 contains 14 residues. Germline V gene data show CDR1 as ENHRY and CDR2 as SYGVKD. This chain's CDR3 is CAITRDRGTYEQYF. DNA of the CDR3: TGTGCCATCACTAGGGACAGGGGGACGTACGAGCAGTACTTC.

This clone has just one count. The chain employs TRBV27 and TRBJ1-4; D perhaps matches TRBD1 (5 bases). V lost 6 bases, J lost 8 bases, and 16 bases lay in between. CDR1 and CDR2 from the germline V gene are MNHEY and SMNVEV (reference sequence). This CDR3 comprises 14 residues. The CDR3 DNA sequence: TGTGCCAGCAGCTCCCGGAGGGGCAGGGAAAAACTGTTTTTT. It yields the protein CASSSRRGREKLFF. Using reference TRBV27 and TRBJ1-4 for the parts outside the CDR3, the full variable domain is EAQVTQNPRYLITVTGKKLTVTCSQNMNHEYMSWYRQDPGLGLRQIYYSMNVEVTDKGDVPEGYKVSRKEKRNFPLILESPSPNQTSLYFCASSSRRGREKLFFGSGTQLSVL.

The CDR3 DNA sequence: TGTGCCAGCAGCTTAGCGGGAACCGGGGACGAGCAGTACTTC. Amino acids: CASSLAGTGDEQYF. The J gene is TRBJ2-7, the V gene TRBV7-2, with D possibly being TRBD2 (5 bases). The CDR3 has 14 amino acids. With 0 bases removed from V and 5 bases from J, the gap between germline ends came to 11 bases. Germline CDR1 SGHTA, CDR2 FQGNSA.

This chain links TRBV27 with TRBJ2-5; the match to TRBD2 covers 7 bases. The J call may be mistaken, given a closer DNA end match to TRBJ2-7. Germline loops: CDR1 MNHEY, CDR2 SMNVEV (reference sequence). The CDR3 is made up of 13 amino acids. CDR3 protein: CASSLGTNYEQYF. The DNA for the CDR3 is TGTGCCAGCAGTTTGGGGACTAACTACGAGCAGTACTTC.

In this sample, this clone turned up once. The J gene is TRBJ2-7, the V gene TRBV4-2; a possible D gene is TRBD2 (5 bases). V lost 4 bases to trimming and J lost 3 bases, with 10 bases between them. The CDR3 runs 13 residues. The germline V gene has CDR1 LGHNA and CDR2 YNFKEQ. CDR3 protein: CASSPDRDYEQYF. CDR3 bases: TGTGCCAGCAGCCCGGACCGGGACTACGAGCAGTACTTC.

The rearrangement links TRBV19 to TRBJ1-1; D remains ambiguous. The CDR3 consists of 13 residues. CDR1 is LNHDA, CDR2 SQIVND, per germline (reference sequence). V lost 7 bases, J lost 3 bases, and 12 bases lay in between. The CDR3 sequence is CASTSRIDTEAFF. The CDR3 coding sequence is TGTGCCAGTACCTCAAGAATAGACACTGAAGCTTTCTTT.

This chain joins TRBV27 and TRBJ2-2, with 10 bases matching TRBD2. The junction had 8 bases not matched to a gene; V was cut back by 7 bases and J by 3 bases. This CDR3 is 16 amino acids long. Germline CDR1 and CDR2: MNHEY and SMNVEV (reference sequence). The DNA of the CDR3 is TGTGCCAGCATTCCCCTAGCGGGAGTTTACACCGGGGAGCTGTTTTTT. Translated: CASIPLAGVYTGELFF.

The gene calls are TRBV6-5 and TRBJ1-1; 10 bases fit TRBD1. V lost 0 bases, J lost 6 bases, and 7 bases stayed unmatched. CDR1 MNHEY and CDR2 SVGAGI come from the germline V gene. The CDR3 runs 16 residues. In DNA form, the CDR3 reads TGTGCCAGCAGTTACTCGCGGACAGGGGGTTTTGCTGAAGCTTTCTTT. Amino acid sequence: CASSYSRTGGFAEAFF.

The gene calls are TRBV2 and TRBJ2-3; possible D gene TRBD2, 6 bases. This CDR3 has 17 residues. Trimming took off 2 bases at V and 1 base at J, with 16 bases between the two ends. Germline V gene sequence: CDR1 SNHLY, CDR2 FYNNEI. CDR3 loop: CASSEWRSGFRTDTQYF. CDR3 coding DNA: TGTGCCAGCAGTGAATGGAGGAGCGGGTTTCGCACAGATACGCAGTATTTT. The entire variable domain, with the rest obtained from reference TRBV2 and TRBJ2-3, is as follows: EPEVTQTPSHQVTQMGQEVILRCVPISNHLYFYWYRQILGQKVEFLVSFYNNEISEKSEIFDDQFSVERPDGSNFTLKIRSTKLEDSAMYFCASSEWRSGFRTDTQYFGPGTRLTVL.

The CDR3: CATSRDLGAGNTIYF. Here the CDR3 DNA reads TGTGCCACCAGCAGAGATCTAGGGGCCGGAAACACCATATATTTT. The chain has TRBV15 and TRBJ1-3; perhaps TRBD1 as D (5 bases). This CDR3 is 15 amino acids long. Trimming took off 0 bases at V and 4 bases at J, with 10 bases between the two ends. Germline loops: CDR1 LNHNV, CDR2 YYDKDF (reference sequence).

This sequence joins TRBV14 and TRBJ1-6; no clear D gene. This CDR3 spans 16 amino acids. Trimming removed 1 base at V and 0 bases at J, with 7 bases between. Per germline, CDR1 SGHDN and CDR2 FVKESK. CDR3 residues: CASSQGRSSYNSPLHF. The CDR3 coding sequence is TGTGCCAGCAGCCAAGGCAGAAGCTCCTATAATTCACCCCTCCACTTT.